Detailed here is one T cell receptor beta chain. One end of the junction varies from germline; a read error may be responsible. The table came from immunoSEQ multiplex PCR; TCRdb's copy has only in-frame clones and leaves some out. The sample shows about 150,000 clones, approximately 94% of them seen only once. The data were taken from a study of control samples from healthy donors and cancer patients. Germline CDR1 is KGHSH and CDR2 is LQKENI. CDR3 length equals 14 residues. This TCR was recovered from a woman between 18 and 29 years old in good health. The chain recombines TRBV18 with TRBJ2-3, with a weak D call TRBD1 (6 bases). Sequencing was carried out using blood. CDR3 region: CASSPTTGTPKSSF. CDR3 in DNA: TGTGCCAGCTCACCTACTACCGGGACACCTAAATCGAGTTTT.